This is a list of T cell receptor beta chains from one sample in a study of shared clonotypes between healthy human individuals. Using immunoSEQ multiplex PCR, the repertoire was profiled, and TCRdb retains in-frame clones only, with some absent. The sample holds more than 2 million clones, just under 95% seen once. The sequenced material came from naive CD8+ T cells from PBMCs. The source of these receptors is a man younger than 35 in good health. Some clones in this sample may be carry-over from other donors' samples. The CDR3 runs from the conserved cysteine through the conserved F or W. Fields, in order: V gene, D gene, clone size, J gene, CDR3 DNA, CDR3 protein. A D gene is named only where the DNA matches it firmly. Clone size is given for some rows only: seen once, a few or many times, or a class if the clone is expanded.

V gene: TRBV5-4; D gene: .; clone size: .; J gene: TRBJ1-1; CDR3 DNA: TGTGCCAGCAGCCCCGGAGAGGGACTAGTAGCTTTCTTT; CDR3 protein: CASSPGEGLVAFF
V gene: TRBV19; D gene: .; clone size: .; J gene: TRBJ2-2; CDR3 DNA: TGTGCCAGTAGGGGGCCCGTCGGCCTAATCGGGGAGCTGTTTTTT; CDR3 protein: CASRGPVGLIGELFF
V gene: TRBV7-2; D gene: .; clone size: .; J gene: TRBJ2-7; CDR3 DNA: .; CDR3 protein: CASSPVRRGPYEQYF
V gene: TRBV7-8; D gene: .; clone size: .; J gene: TRBJ1-1; CDR3 DNA: TGTGCCAGCAGCAAGAGGGGGTTCACTGAAGCTTTCTTT; CDR3 protein: CASSKRGFTEAFF
V gene: TRBV7-9; D gene: TRBD2; clone size: .; J gene: TRBJ2-7; CDR3 DNA: TGTGCCAGCAGCCCCTGGACTAGCGGGAGTCCCTACGAGCAGTACTTC; CDR3 protein: CASSPWTSGSPYEQYF
V gene: TRBV27; D gene: TRBD1; clone size: .; J gene: TRBJ2-7; CDR3 DNA: TGTGCCAGCAGTTTGGGACAGGGGAACTACGAGCAGTACTTC; CDR3 protein: CASSLGQGNYEQYF
V gene: TRBV27; D gene: TRBD2; clone size: .; J gene: TRBJ2-7; CDR3 DNA: TGTGCCAGCAGACCAGCCGGAGCGGGACCACCCTACGAGCAGTACTTC; CDR3 protein: CASRPAGAGPPYEQYF
V gene: TRBV6-1; D gene: .; clone size: .; J gene: TRBJ2-7; CDR3 DNA: TGTGCCAGCAGTCGAACAGGGTCTGTAGCCTACGAGCAGTACTTC; CDR3 protein: CASSRTGSVAYEQYF
V gene: TRBV13; D gene: .; clone size: .; J gene: TRBJ2-3; CDR3 DNA: TGTGCCAGCAGCACCACGAACGGGTCGGATACGCAGTATTTT; CDR3 protein: CASSTTNGSDTQYF
V gene: TRBV6-5; D gene: TRBD1; clone size: .; J gene: TRBJ2-7; CDR3 DNA: TGTGCCAGCAGTTACTCTTGGACAGGGTCCTACGAGCAGTACTTC; CDR3 protein: CASSYSWTGSYEQYF
V gene: TRBV30; D gene: .; clone size: .; J gene: TRBJ2-3; CDR3 DNA: TGTGCCTGGAGTGTAGAGGCAGGGAGTGGCACAGATACGCAGTATTTT; CDR3 protein: CAWSVEAGSGTDTQYF
V gene: TRBV7-7; D gene: TRBD2; clone size: .; J gene: TRBJ2-2; CDR3 DNA: TGTGCCAGCAGCATGGGAGGGCGAGGCACCGGGGAGCTGTTTTTT; CDR3 protein: CASSMGGRGTGELFF
V gene: TRBV28; D gene: .; clone size: .; J gene: TRBJ2-7; CDR3 DNA: TGTGCCAGCAGTTTCTTCCGGGACCCGACTACTTACGAGCAGTACTTC; CDR3 protein: CASSFFRDPTTYEQYF
V gene: TRBV9; D gene: .; clone size: few; J gene: TRBJ1-3; CDR3 DNA: TGTGCCAGCACCTCGTACGGGGGATCTGGAAACACCATATATTTT; CDR3 protein: CASTSYGGSGNTIYF
V gene: TRBV27; D gene: TRBD1; clone size: .; J gene: TRBJ2-7; CDR3 DNA: TGTGCCAGCAGTCTAAGACAGGGGGCCTACGAGCAGTACTTC; CDR3 protein: CASSLRQGAYEQYF
V gene: TRBV28; D gene: .; clone size: .; J gene: TRBJ1-1; CDR3 DNA: TGTGCCGGGGGGTTGAGAGGGGAGAACACTGAAGCTTTCTTT; CDR3 protein: CAGGLRGENTEAFF
V gene: TRBV18; D gene: TRBD1; clone size: .; J gene: TRBJ2-7; CDR3 DNA: TGTGCCAGCTCACCACCCAGGGGGCCCGAGCAGTACTTC; CDR3 protein: CASSPPRGPEQYF
V gene: TRBV28; D gene: .; clone size: .; J gene: TRBJ2-1; CDR3 DNA: TGTGCCAGCAGTTTCCCCGGGAGAGGGAATGAGCAGTTCTTC; CDR3 protein: CASSFPGRGNEQFF
V gene: TRBV11-2; D gene: .; clone size: .; J gene: TRBJ2-5; CDR3 DNA: TGTGCCAGCAGCTCAGGGGTAGAGACCCAGTACTTC; CDR3 protein: CASSSGVETQYF
V gene: TRBV6-5; D gene: .; clone size: .; J gene: TRBJ2-2; CDR3 DNA: TGTGCCAGCACCTTACAGGGAACCGGGGAGCTGTTTTTT; CDR3 protein: CASTLQGTGELFF
V gene: TRBV7-9; D gene: .; clone size: .; J gene: TRBJ1-1; CDR3 DNA: TGTGCCAGCTCCGAAAAGGGGGGAGGTACTGAAGCTTTCTTT; CDR3 protein: CASSEKGGGTEAFF
V gene: TRBV27; D gene: TRBD1; clone size: .; J gene: TRBJ2-7; CDR3 DNA: TGTGCCAGCAGTTCAGGACAGGGCCTCTCGGGGGAGCAGTACTTC; CDR3 protein: CASSSGQGLSGEQYF
V gene: TRBV4-1; D gene: .; clone size: few; J gene: TRBJ1-1; CDR3 DNA: TGCGCCAGCAGCCTCATCTTGGGTGGGGGCAACACTGAAGCTTTCTTT; CDR3 protein: CASSLILGGGNTEAFF
V gene: TRBV10-3; D gene: .; clone size: .; J gene: TRBJ2-7; CDR3 DNA: TGTGCCACGGGCGCAGGGGACCCCTACGAGCAGTACTTC; CDR3 protein: CATGAGDPYEQYF
V gene: TRBV5-6; D gene: TRBD1; clone size: .; J gene: TRBJ2-7; CDR3 DNA: TGTGCCAGCAGCTTCCCCGGACAGGGGAGGGGCGAGCAGTACTTC; CDR3 protein: CASSFPGQGRGEQYF
V gene: TRBV7-2; D gene: .; clone size: .; J gene: TRBJ1-1; CDR3 DNA: TGTGCCAGCAGCCCCGTAAGAACTGAAGCTTTCTTT; CDR3 protein: CASSPVRTEAFF
V gene: TRBV11-2; D gene: .; clone size: .; J gene: TRBJ2-4; CDR3 DNA: TGTGCCAGCACCTCGAGAGGCTTAATAAACATTCAGTACTTC; CDR3 protein: CASTSRGLINIQYF
V gene: TRBV6-1; D gene: .; clone size: .; J gene: TRBJ2-5; CDR3 DNA: TGTGCCAGCAGCGCATTTCGGGGGCGCGGGGAGACCCAGTACTTC; CDR3 protein: CASSAFRGRGETQYF
V gene: TRBV7-9; D gene: .; clone size: .; J gene: TRBJ2-6; CDR3 DNA: TGTGCCAGCAGCCCAGGGAGCTCTGGGGCCAACGTCCTGACTTTC; CDR3 protein: CASSPGSSGANVLTF
V gene: TRBV19; D gene: TRBD2; clone size: .; J gene: TRBJ2-3; CDR3 DNA: TGTGCCAGTAGTGAACTAGCGGGAGGTTCCGCAGATACGCAGTATTTT; CDR3 protein: CASSELAGGSADTQYF
V gene: TRBV5-8; D gene: TRBD1; clone size: .; J gene: TRBJ1-4; CDR3 DNA: TGTGCCAGCAGCGGACGGGACAGACCTATTGGGGAAAAACTGTTTTTT; CDR3 protein: CASSGRDRPIGEKLFF
V gene: TRBV7-9; D gene: TRBD1; clone size: .; J gene: TRBJ2-5; CDR3 DNA: TGTGCCAGCAGCTACGGGACAGGGGATATTGGGACCCAGTACTTC; CDR3 protein: CASSYGTGDIGTQYF
V gene: TRBV11-2; D gene: .; clone size: once; J gene: TRBJ2-4; CDR3 DNA: TGTGCCAGCAGCCTACAGGCGTCCAAAAACATTCAGTACTTC; CDR3 protein: CASSLQASKNIQYF
V gene: TRBV6-5; D gene: .; clone size: once; J gene: TRBJ1-1; CDR3 DNA: TGTGCCAGTTTTCCAGGGAACACTGAAGCTTTCTTT; CDR3 protein: CASFPGNTEAFF
V gene: TRBV19; D gene: .; clone size: .; J gene: TRBJ2-7; CDR3 DNA: TGTGCCAGTAGCTTCCTTGCCTCGGGGCACGAGCAGTACTTC; CDR3 protein: CASSFLASGHEQYF
V gene: TRBV27; D gene: .; clone size: .; J gene: TRBJ2-2; CDR3 DNA: TGTGCCAGCAGTTTAAGGAACCCCGGGGAGCTGTTTTTT; CDR3 protein: CASSLRNPGELFF
V gene: TRBV5-1; D gene: .; clone size: .; J gene: TRBJ2-1; CDR3 DNA: TGCGCCAGCAGCTTCGCGGAGGGGGTCTACAATGAGCAGTTCTTC; CDR3 protein: CASSFAEGVYNEQFF
V gene: TRBV21-1; D gene: .; clone size: .; J gene: TRBJ2-1; CDR3 DNA: TGTGCCAGCAGCAACGCCGCGAGACTAGCGGGAGAGGGTGAGCAGTTCTTC; CDR3 protein: CASSNAARLAGEGEQFF
V gene: TRBV9; D gene: .; clone size: .; J gene: TRBJ2-1; CDR3 DNA: TGTGCCAGCAGCGTAGTCGGCGGCGTAAGCTCCTACAATGAGCAGTTCTTC; CDR3 protein: CASSVVGGVSSYNEQFF
V gene: TRBV4-1; D gene: .; clone size: .; J gene: TRBJ1-4; CDR3 DNA: TGCGCCAGCAGCCCAGCGGGGGCAGGACCAGTTAATGAAAAACTGTTTTTT; CDR3 protein: CASSPAGAGPVNEKLFF
V gene: TRBV28; D gene: TRBD2; clone size: .; J gene: TRBJ2-7; CDR3 DNA: TGTGCCAGCAGTGGACTAGCGGGAGTTACCTCCTACGAGCAGTACTTC; CDR3 protein: CASSGLAGVTSYEQYF
V gene: TRBV10-3; D gene: .; clone size: .; J gene: TRBJ2-6; CDR3 DNA: TGTGCCATCAGTGATGGCTCTGGGGCCAACGTCCTGACTTTC; CDR3 protein: CAISDGSGANVLTF
V gene: TRBV7-9; D gene: .; clone size: .; J gene: TRBJ2-5; CDR3 DNA: TGTGCCAGCAGCGGGTCTAGCGAGACGCCCGGGGAGACCCAGTACTTC; CDR3 protein: CASSGSSETPGETQYF
V gene: TRBV15; D gene: .; clone size: .; J gene: TRBJ2-1; CDR3 DNA: TGTGCCACCACGGAGGAGGGTTCCTACAATGAGCAGTTCTTC; CDR3 protein: CATTEEGSYNEQFF
V gene: TRBV11-2; D gene: .; clone size: .; J gene: TRBJ2-1; CDR3 DNA: TGTGCCAGCAGTTATGGCCGGGTAGCCCCGGACTCCTACAATGAGCAGTTCTTC; CDR3 protein: CASSYGRVAPDSYNEQFF
V gene: TRBV4-1; D gene: TRBD1; clone size: .; J gene: TRBJ1-5; CDR3 DNA: TGCGCCAGCAGCCAATTCCAGGGGGGCACCCTTAGCAATCAGCCCCAGCATTTT; CDR3 protein: CASSQFQGGTLSNQPQHF
V gene: TRBV4-3; D gene: .; clone size: .; J gene: TRBJ2-5; CDR3 DNA: TGCGCCAGCAGCCCCTCGGGCGTTGGAGAGACCCAGTACTTC; CDR3 protein: CASSPSGVGETQYF
V gene: TRBV6-1; D gene: .; clone size: .; J gene: TRBJ2-1; CDR3 DNA: TGTGCCAGCAGTGACCCCCGTAGCGGAATCTACTACAATGAGCAGTTCTTC; CDR3 protein: CASSDPRSGIYYNEQFF
V gene: TRBV28; D gene: .; clone size: .; J gene: TRBJ2-7; CDR3 DNA: TGTGCCAGCAGTTTGGGTGGGCGGGAGCAGTACTTC; CDR3 protein: CASSLGGREQYF
V gene: TRBV9; D gene: .; clone size: .; J gene: TRBJ1-2; CDR3 DNA: TGTGCCAGCAGCCCCCGAGGCGGGAATGGCTACACCTTC; CDR3 protein: CASSPRGGNGYTF
V gene: TRBV10-3; D gene: .; clone size: .; J gene: TRBJ1-5; CDR3 DNA: TGTGCCATCAGTGATGTGGGTTTAGGCAATCAGCCCCAGCATTTT; CDR3 protein: CAISDVGLGNQPQHF
V gene: TRBV7-2; D gene: .; clone size: .; J gene: TRBJ1-3; CDR3 DNA: TGTGCCAGCAGCTTGGAGGACACCATATATTTT; CDR3 protein: CASSLEDTIYF
V gene: TRBV29-1; D gene: .; clone size: .; J gene: TRBJ1-4; CDR3 DNA: TGCAGCGTGGACGGGACCGGAGGGGGTAATGGAAAACTGTTTTTT; CDR3 protein: CSVDGTGGGNGKLFF
V gene: TRBV14; D gene: .; clone size: once; J gene: TRBJ1-1; CDR3 DNA: TGTGCCAGCAGCCAATGGGCCGGGAGGAACACTGAAGCTTTCTTT; CDR3 protein: CASSQWAGRNTEAFF
V gene: TRBV6-6; D gene: .; clone size: .; J gene: TRBJ1-1; CDR3 DNA: TGTGCCGGACCGGGTCGGGATTTT; CDR3 protein: CAGPGRDF
V gene: TRBV19; D gene: .; clone size: .; J gene: TRBJ2-7; CDR3 DNA: TGTGCCAGTAGTATAGCCCGCCAGAGCTCCTACGAGCAGTACTTC; CDR3 protein: CASSIARQSSYEQYF
V gene: TRBV13; D gene: .; clone size: .; J gene: TRBJ2-1; CDR3 DNA: TGTGCCAGCAGCTTAGGCCTAGTAGGCAACTACAATGAGCAGTTCTTC; CDR3 protein: CASSLGLVGNYNEQFF
V gene: TRBV5-6; D gene: .; clone size: .; J gene: TRBJ2-1; CDR3 DNA: TGTGCCAGCAGCTTGGACGAGGGCCGTTACAATGAGCAGTTCTTC; CDR3 protein: CASSLDEGRYNEQFF
V gene: TRBV27; D gene: .; clone size: .; J gene: TRBJ1-2; CDR3 DNA: TGTGCCAGCAGTCCTACTATGGAGTTTACCTATGGCTACACCTTC; CDR3 protein: CASSPTMEFTYGYTF